These T cell receptor beta chains were read from a single sample in a study of identical twins. TCRdb re-analysed the 5' RACE reads in MiXCR, keeping a single row per CDR3 protein. The sample lists around 1.7 million distinct CDR3 sequences, about 31% occurring once. Material for sequencing was cord blood. Every receptor here comes from a newborn girl in good health. Each CDR3 is given with its conserved first and last residue. A D gene is named only where the DNA matches it firmly. Clone size is not always given. Where it is, it says once, few, many or a class for expanded clones.

D gene: NA; J gene: TRBJ2-2; CDR3 length: 15; V gene: TRBV5-6; clone size: NA; CDR3 DNA: TGTGCCAGCAGCTTGCTCCAGGGTATAGCCGGGGAGCTGTTTTTT; CDR3 protein: CASSLLQGIAGELFF
D gene: NA; J gene: TRBJ1-1; CDR3 length: 14; V gene: TRBV7-2; clone size: NA; CDR3 DNA: TGTGCCAGCAGCTTACGAGGGGGTTACACTGAAGCTTTCTTT; CDR3 protein: CASSLRGGYTEAFF
D gene: TRBD2; J gene: TRBJ2-1; CDR3 length: 17; V gene: TRBV4-2; clone size: few; CDR3 DNA: TGTGCCAGCAGCCAAGGGAGCGGGGGGTGGTTCTTCAATGAGCAGTTCTTC; CDR3 protein: CASSQGSGGWFFNEQFF
D gene: NA; J gene: TRBJ2-3; CDR3 length: 13; V gene: TRBV15; clone size: few; CDR3 DNA: TGTGCCACCAGCAGAGAGGGCACAGATACGCAGTATTTT; CDR3 protein: CATSREGTDTQYF
D gene: TRBD2; J gene: TRBJ2-1; CDR3 length: 16; V gene: TRBV24-1; clone size: NA; CDR3 DNA: TGTGCCACCAGTGGGACTAGCGGGAGGGCCTACAATAAGCAGTTCTTC; CDR3 protein: CATSGTSGRAYNKQFF
D gene: NA; J gene: TRBJ1-2; CDR3 length: 14; V gene: TRBV20-1; clone size: NA; CDR3 DNA: TGCAGTGCTAGAAGCGACAGACAGAACTATGGCTACACCTTC; CDR3 protein: CSARSDRQNYGYTF
D gene: NA; J gene: TRBJ2-5; CDR3 length: 14; V gene: TRBV6-6; clone size: few; CDR3 DNA: TGTGCCAGCACCTGGGGACGGTTACAAGAGACCCAGTACTTC; CDR3 protein: CASTWGRLQETQYF
D gene: NA; J gene: TRBJ2-1; CDR3 length: 14; V gene: TRBV4-1; clone size: NA; CDR3 DNA: TGCGCCAGCAGCCAACTGCGACGGTACAATGAGCAGTTCTTC; CDR3 protein: CASSQLRRYNEQFF
D gene: NA; J gene: TRBJ2-7; CDR3 length: 13; V gene: TRBV7-2; clone size: NA; CDR3 DNA: TGTGCCAGCAGCTTAGCCACTTTGGGAGAGCAGTACTTC; CDR3 protein: CASSLATLGEQYF
D gene: TRBD1; J gene: TRBJ1-1; CDR3 length: 17; V gene: TRBV29-1; clone size: few; CDR3 DNA: TGCAGCGTTGAACCAGGCGGGGACAGGGGGTTAGGCACTGAAGCTTTCTTT; CDR3 protein: CSVEPGGDRGLGTEAFF
D gene: TRBD1; J gene: TRBJ2-3; CDR3 length: 15; V gene: TRBV15; clone size: NA; CDR3 DNA: TGTGCCACCAGCAGACAGACAGGGAGCACAGATACGCAGTATTTT; CDR3 protein: CATSRQTGSTDTQYF
D gene: NA; J gene: TRBJ2-5; CDR3 length: 13; V gene: TRBV27; clone size: few; CDR3 DNA: TGTGCCAGCAGTTTGAATGTCCAAGAGACCCAGTACTTC; CDR3 protein: CASSLNVQETQYF
D gene: NA; J gene: TRBJ1-5; CDR3 length: 15; V gene: TRBV10-3; clone size: NA; CDR3 DNA: TGTGCCATCAGTGCACAGGGTGAAGGGCATCAGCCCCAGCATTTT; CDR3 protein: CAISAQGEGHQPQHF
D gene: TRBD2; J gene: TRBJ2-3; CDR3 length: 19; V gene: TRBV6-1; clone size: NA; CDR3 DNA: TGTGCCAGCAGTGAAGCGTTTACGGTACGGGGGGGCCGGACAGATACGCAGTATTTT; CDR3 protein: CASSEAFTVRGGRTDTQYF
D gene: TRBD2; J gene: TRBJ2-1; CDR3 length: 17; V gene: TRBV28; clone size: few; CDR3 DNA: TGTGCCAGCAGTTTAATCCGACTAGCGGGAACCTACAATGAGCAGTTCTTC; CDR3 protein: CASSLIRLAGTYNEQFF
D gene: TRBD2; J gene: TRBJ2-1; CDR3 length: 18; V gene: TRBV10-3; clone size: few; CDR3 DNA: TGTGCCATCAGTGAGTCTTTTATCGGGACTAGCTCCTACAATGAGCAGTTCTTC; CDR3 protein: CAISESFIGTSSYNEQFF
D gene: NA; J gene: TRBJ2-3; CDR3 length: 15; V gene: TRBV4-1; clone size: NA; CDR3 DNA: TGCGCCAGCAGCCAAGATCCGGGTCTAGTGGAAACGCAGTATTTT; CDR3 protein: CASSQDPGLVETQYF
D gene: NA; J gene: TRBJ1-1; CDR3 length: 21; V gene: TRBV11-2; clone size: few; CDR3 DNA: TGTGCCAGCACCGTGCCCCCCTGGAGACTTCGAACAGGCGATATGAACACTGAAGCTTTCTTT; CDR3 protein: CASTVPPWRLRTGDMNTEAFF
D gene: TRBD2; J gene: TRBJ2-7; CDR3 length: 15; V gene: TRBV13; clone size: NA; CDR3 DNA: TGTGCCTGCAGCTTGTCTGGACTAGCGGTCTACGAGCAGTACTTC; CDR3 protein: CACSLSGLAVYEQYF
D gene: NA; J gene: TRBJ2-3; CDR3 length: 14; V gene: TRBV9; clone size: few; CDR3 DNA: TGTGCCAGCAGCGTAGATTGGGGGGTTCATACGCAGTATTTT; CDR3 protein: CASSVDWGVHTQYF
D gene: NA; J gene: TRBJ2-3; CDR3 length: 14; V gene: TRBV10-3; clone size: many; CDR3 DNA: TGTGCCATCAGTGAGTCGACCGGGGCAGATACGCAGTATTTT; CDR3 protein: CAISESTGADTQYF
D gene: TRBD1; J gene: TRBJ2-5; CDR3 length: 14; V gene: TRBV2; clone size: NA; CDR3 DNA: TGTGCCAGCAGACGGGACAGGGTAGGGGAGACCCAGTACTTC; CDR3 protein: CASRRDRVGETQYF
D gene: NA; J gene: TRBJ1-2; CDR3 length: 15; V gene: TRBV28; clone size: many; CDR3 DNA: TGTGCCAGCAGCCCGACAGGCCCAGCTAACTATGGCTACACCTTC; CDR3 protein: CASSPTGPANYGYTF
D gene: NA; J gene: TRBJ1-2; CDR3 length: 15; V gene: TRBV19; clone size: few; CDR3 DNA: TGTGCCAGTATCGGACGCGGTACAGCTAACTATGGCTACACCTTC; CDR3 protein: CASIGRGTANYGYTF
D gene: TRBD1; J gene: TRBJ1-6; CDR3 length: 15; V gene: TRBV4-2; clone size: few; CDR3 DNA: TGTGCCAGCAGTTCGGACAGGGGGCGTAATTCACCCCTCCACTTT; CDR3 protein: CASSSDRGRNSPLHF
D gene: TRBD1; J gene: TRBJ1-5; CDR3 length: 15; V gene: TRBV12-3/TRBV12-4; clone size: many; CDR3 DNA: TGTGCCAGCAGTCCTACAGGGGGAGGCAATCAGCCCCAGCATTTT; CDR3 protein: CASSPTGGGNQPQHF
D gene: TRBD1; J gene: TRBJ2-2; CDR3 length: 14; V gene: TRBV6-5; clone size: NA; CDR3 DNA: TGTGCCAGTAACAGGGGCCGGAACACCGGGGAGCTGTTTTTT; CDR3 protein: CASNRGRNTGELFF
D gene: NA; J gene: TRBJ1-2; CDR3 length: 15; V gene: TRBV5-1; clone size: few; CDR3 DNA: TGCGCCAGCAAGGCCCACAGGGCCCTTAACTATGGCTACACCTTC; CDR3 protein: CASKAHRALNYGYTF
D gene: NA; J gene: TRBJ2-4; CDR3 length: 18; V gene: TRBV21-1; clone size: few; CDR3 DNA: TGTGCCAGCAGCAAAGTGGGACTAGCGGGAGGGGATGGAAACATTCAGTACTTC; CDR3 protein: CASSKVGLAGGDGNIQYF
D gene: TRBD2; J gene: TRBJ2-3; CDR3 length: 14; V gene: TRBV5-5; clone size: few; CDR3 DNA: TGTGCCAGCAGCTTTACTAGCGGGAAAGATACGCAGTATTTT; CDR3 protein: CASSFTSGKDTQYF
D gene: TRBD2; J gene: TRBJ2-1; CDR3 length: 16; V gene: TRBV5-8; clone size: few; CDR3 DNA: TGTGCCAGCAGCTCGGGGAAGACTAGCCCCAACAATGAGCAGTTCTTC; CDR3 protein: CASSSGKTSPNNEQFF
D gene: TRBD1; J gene: TRBJ1-1; CDR3 length: 13; V gene: TRBV11-2; clone size: few; CDR3 DNA: TGTGCCAGCAGCTTAGTCAGACAGGGCGAAGCTTTCTTT; CDR3 protein: CASSLVRQGEAFF
D gene: TRBD2; J gene: TRBJ2-5; CDR3 length: 16; V gene: TRBV6-6; clone size: NA; CDR3 DNA: TGTGCCAGCAGTTACTCGGCTAGCGGGGCCTACAATGAGCAGTACTTC; CDR3 protein: CASSYSASGAYNEQYF
D gene: NA; J gene: TRBJ1-4; CDR3 length: 15; V gene: TRBV5-1; clone size: NA; CDR3 DNA: TGCGCCAGCAGCGACCGTGGTGGGGCTAATGAAAAACTGTTTTTT; CDR3 protein: CASSDRGGANEKLFF
D gene: NA; J gene: TRBJ2-1; CDR3 length: 11; V gene: TRBV6-1; clone size: few; CDR3 DNA: TGTGCCAGCCGGGGAGAGCATGAGCAGTTCTTC; CDR3 protein: CASRGEHEQFF